What follows are 11 T cell receptor beta chains derived from one specimen sequenced in a study of shared clonotypes between healthy human individuals. Sequencing used immunoSEQ multiplex PCR; TCRdb keeps in-frame clones, though not all of them. The sample carries some 630,000 clones, about three quarters recorded once. The sample taken for sequencing was memory CD4+ T cells sorted from blood. The sample's subset: CD45RA-negative fraction. The receptors come from a woman aged 25 to 39 in good health.

The rearrangement joins TRBV6-5 to TRBJ2-5; no firm D call. The assigned J gene may be wrong: the sequence end matches TRBJ2-7 better. The CDR3 consists of 12 residues. Germline V gene data show CDR1 as MNHEY and CDR2 as SVGAGI. The CDR3 reads CASSYDGYEQYF. CDR3 nucleotides: TGTGCCAGCAGTTACGACGGCTACGAGCAGTACTTC.

J is TRBJ2-3 and V is TRBV10-2; 7 positions match TRBD2. With 7 bases clipped from V and 6 bases from J, the junction kept 7 bases outside the gene matches. The CDR3 is 13 residues long. Germline V lookup: CDR1 WSHSY, CDR2 SAAADI. The CDR3 bases are TGCGCCAGCAAGGGCGGGAGTTTTGATACGCAGTATTTT. Its protein product is CASKGGSFDTQYF.

This chain joins TRBV18 and TRBJ2-2, with a tentative D call TRBD2 (5 bases). V gave up 2 bases and J gave up 6 bases, with 10 bases separating them. Germline assignment: CDR1 KGHSH and CDR2 LQKENI. The CDR3 sequence is 14 residues long. The CDR3 loop is CASSPRTRAGELFF. The CDR3 DNA follows: TGTGCCAGCTCACCAAGGACGCGGGCCGGGGAGCTGTTTTTT. The full variable domain, rest sourced from reference TRBV18 and TRBJ2-2, is NAGVMQNPRHLVRRRGQEARLRCSPMKGHSHVYWYRQLPEEGLKFMVYLQKENIIDESGMPKERFSAEFPKEGPSILRIQQVVRGDSAAYFCASSPRTRAGELFFGEGSRLTVL.

This chain uses TRBV7-9 with TRBJ2-1, with D perhaps TRBD1 (6 bases). Germline V gene sequence: CDR1 SEHNR, CDR2 FQNEAQ (reference sequence). The V gene lost 8 bases and the J gene lost 3 bases, with 17 bases spanning the gap. The CDR3 totals 15 residues. The CDR3 sequence: CASQTGLNYYNEQFF. Written as DNA, the CDR3 is TGTGCCAGCCAGACAGGACTTAATTACTACAATGAGCAGTTCTTC.

The chain couples TRBV27 to TRBJ1-4; 7 nucleotides agree with TRBD1. Germline values: CDR1 MNHEY, CDR2 SMNVEV (reference sequence). The CDR3 covers 14 residues. V gave up 5 bases and J gave up 6 bases; unmatched junction bases: 6. CDR3 DNA sequence: TGTGCCAGCAGTCCCGGGACAGTGCATGAAAAACTGTTTTTT. This codes for CASSPGTVHEKLFF.

The chain carries TRBV4-1 and TRBJ2-2; 11 bases match TRBD2. The junction had 5 bases not matched to a gene; V was cut back by 1 base and J by 7 bases. CDR1 MGHRA and CDR2 YSYEKL come from the germline V gene. The CDR3 length is 16 residues. CDR3 region: CASSQVAGGPGGELFF. CDR3 bases: TGCGCCAGCAGCCAAGTAGCGGGAGGGCCCGGCGGGGAGCTGTTTTTT.

V gene TRBV29-1 combines with J gene TRBJ1-5; maybe TRBD1 (5 bases). The CDR3 is 12 amino acids. The germline V and J ends were trimmed by 7 bases and 4 bases, with 11 bases remaining between them. Germline V CDR1 and CDR2: SQVTM, ANQGSEA. The CDR3, as DNA: TGCAGCGCCGGGACTCAGAATCAGCCCCAGCATTTT. This sequence encodes CSAGTQNQPQHF. The full variable domain, with the rest looked up from reference TRBV29-1 and TRBJ1-5, is SAVISQKPSRDICQRGTSLTIQCQVDSQVTMMFWYRQQPGQSLTLIATANQGSEATYESGFVIDKFPISRPNLTFSTLTVSNMSPEDSSIYLCSAGTQNQPQHFGDGTRLSIL.

This clone has a count of ten or more. The chain is built from TRBV29-1 and TRBJ2-5, with no clear D. The tail of the sequence fits TRBJ2-7 better, so the J call may be wrong. This CDR3 region has 10 residues. Germline CDR1 SQVTM, CDR2 ANQGSEA. The CDR3 sequence: CSVGSYEQYF. The CDR3 nucleotides are TGCAGCGTTGGGAGCTACGAGCAGTACTTC.

This rearrangement joins TRBV7-9 to TRBJ2-3, with 9 bases aligning to TRBD2. V shed 5 bases and J 2 bases; nucleotides not matched to a gene: 11. The CDR3 spans 17 residues. Germline CDR1 and CDR2: SEHNR and FQNEAQ (reference sequence). The CDR3 reads CASSKQRLAVNTDTQYF. In nucleotides, the CDR3 is TGTGCCAGCAGCAAACAAAGACTAGCGGTGAACACAGATACGCAGTATTTT.

The chain links TRBV2 to TRBJ1-4; no clear D gene. The V gene's germline CDR1 is SNHLY and CDR2 FYNNEI. V was clipped by 7 bases and J by 3 bases, with 12 bases between them. The CDR3 is 14 residues long. The CDR3 is CASNLYTSNEKLFF. In DNA, the CDR3 is TGTGCCAGCAACTTGTACACTTCTAATGAAAAACTGTTTTTT.

The J gene is TRBJ2-7, the V gene TRBV7-9, with TRBD1 as a possible D gene (6 bases). CDR1 and CDR2 from the germline V gene are SEHNR and FQNEAQ (reference sequence). This CDR3 has 15 amino acids. V lost 5 bases, J lost 2 bases, and 16 bases lay in between. CDR3 region: CASSPRGGGPYEQYF. The CDR3 DNA reads as TGTGCCAGCAGCCCCCGCGGTGGGGGCCCCTACGAGCAGTACTTC. Full variable domain (remainder filled in from reference TRBV7-9 and TRBJ2-7): DTGVSQNPRHKITKRGQNVTFRCDPISEHNRLYWYRQTLGQGPEFLTYFQNEAQLEKSRLLSDRFSAERPKGSFSTLEIQRTEQGDSAMYLCASSPRGGGPYEQYFGPGTRLTVT.